This T cell receptor (beta chain) stems from a study of control samples from healthy donors and cancer patients. Method: immunoSEQ multiplex PCR; TCRdb's copy keeps in-frame clones and lacks some. Among approximately 81,000 clones listed, 94% were seen once. The germline gives CDR1 SGHRS, CDR2 YFSETQ. The CDR3 is 14 amino acids. V was trimmed by 0 bases and J by 4 bases, leaving 10 bases between them. The chain recombines TRBV5-1 with TRBJ1-1; D remains ambiguous. The TCR sequence derives from a woman aged 18-29 years in good health. Sequences were obtained from blood. CDR3 sequence: CASSLDSRVTEAFF. The CDR3 DNA follows: TGCGCCAGCAGCTTGGATAGCCGGGTCACTGAAGCTTTCTTT.